Listed here are 24 T cell receptor beta chains from one sample, sequenced in a study of blood T cell repertoires in COVID-19. Libraries were prepared by immunoSEQ multiplex PCR; TCRdb keeps only in-frame clonotypes and omits some of them. The sample contains about 330,000 clones, approximately 88% of which appear only once. Sequenced input: peripheral blood. Source of these receptors: a woman aged 50 to 65 with active or convalescent COVID-19.

The rearrangement links TRBV5-5 to TRBJ2-3, with 7 bases fitting TRBD2. The CDR3 runs 15 residues. CDR1 and CDR2 (germline): SGHKS, YYEKEE (reference sequence). V gave up 2 bases and J gave up 0 bases; unmatched junction bases: 3. CDR3 residues: CASSLEGGSTDTQYF. CDR3 nucleotide sequence: TGTGCCAGCAGCTTAGAGGGAGGGAGCACAGATACGCAGTATTTT.

The rearrangement links TRBV7-9 to TRBJ2-1, with 10 bases identical to TRBD2. Germline CDR1 and CDR2: SEHNR and FQNEAQ (reference sequence). The CDR3 is made up of 15 amino acids. V lost 3 bases, J lost 5 bases, and 4 bases stayed unmatched. As DNA, the CDR3 is TGTGCCAGCAGCTTCGGCACTAGCGGGAACAATGAGCAGTTCTTC. Translating it yields CASSFGTSGNNEQFF.

This clone was observed a few times. CDR3 residues: CASAGARSYEQYF. The CDR3 DNA reads as TGTGCCAGCGCGGGGGCGCGGTCCTACGAGCAGTACTTC. The chain combines TRBV27 with TRBJ2-7; possibly TRBD2 for D (7 bases). Germline values: CDR1 MNHEY, CDR2 SMNVEV (reference sequence). V lost 8 bases, J lost 1 base, and 12 bases lay in between. The CDR3 is made up of 13 amino acids.

This chain uses TRBV6-5 with TRBJ2-7; D uncertain. The germline V gene has CDR1 MNHEY and CDR2 SVGAGI. The V end lost 4 bases, the J end lost 2 bases, and 3 bases lay between the germline ends. The length of the CDR3 is 11 residues. The CDR3 region has the DNA TGTGCCAGCAGTTCCGCCTACGAGCAGTACTTC. Translated, it gives CASSSAYEQYF.

The chain recombines TRBV10-3 with TRBJ2-7; TRBD1 matches 7 bases. Germline-derived CDR1 and CDR2 are ENHRY and SYGVKD. CDR3 length: 14 residues. V gave up 7 bases and J gave up 0 bases; unmatched junction bases: 6. The CDR3 spells CAIKDRATSYEQYF. CDR3 DNA: TGTGCCATCAAAGACAGGGCTACCTCCTACGAGCAGTACTTC.

J is TRBJ1-2 and V is TRBV7-2; D ambiguous. V was trimmed by 2 bases and J by 5 bases, leaving 12 bases between them. Germline-derived CDR1 and CDR2 are SGHTA and FQGNSA. This CDR3 is 14 amino acids long. Here the CDR3 reads CASSLIREEYGYTF. Written as DNA, the CDR3 is TGTGCCAGCAGCTTAATCCGGGAGGAATATGGCTACACCTTC.

With regard to this clone: Other nucleotide sequences in the sample specify the same CDR3. The chain has TRBV7-3 and TRBJ2-5; D gene unclear. Germline CDR1 reads SGHTA; CDR2 reads FQGTGA. This CDR3 contains 13 residues. The ends were cut back, 1 base at V and 5 bases at J, with 8 bases in the middle. This CDR3 reads CASSLIVGETQYF. In nucleotides, the CDR3 is TGTGCCAGCAGCTTAATTGTCGGGGAGACCCAGTACTTC.

The gene calls are TRBV15 and TRBJ1-5; no firm D call. The CDR3 spans 15 residues. The ends were cut back, 0 bases at V and 0 bases at J, with 6 bases in the middle. CDR1 LNHNV and CDR2 YYDKDF come from the germline V gene (reference sequence). The CDR3 sequence: CATSRDRSSNQPQHF. The CDR3 nucleotides are TGTGCCACCAGCAGAGATCGGAGTAGCAATCAGCCCCAGCATTTT.

This chain joins TRBV7-9 and TRBJ2-5; 11 bases line up with TRBD1. Germline-derived CDR1 and CDR2 are SEHNR and FQNEAQ (reference sequence). V lost 4 bases, J lost 2 bases, and 6 bases stayed unmatched. This CDR3 has 16 amino acids. The CDR3 sequence is CASSSGQGAGQETQYF. The DNA of the CDR3 is TGTGCCAGCAGCTCTGGACAGGGGGCGGGTCAAGAGACCCAGTACTTC. Based on the CDR3 plus reference TRBV7-9 and TRBJ2-5, the full variable domain is DTGVSQNPRHKITKRGQNVTFRCDPISEHNRLYWYRQTLGQGPEFLTYFQNEAQLEKSRLLSDRFSAERPKGSFSTLEIQRTEQGDSAMYLCASSSGQGAGQETQYFGPGTRLLVL.

A remark on this clone: The junction and the germline gene differ at one end; a read error may be behind it. The chain uses TRBV6-1 and TRBJ1-3, with 9 bases matching TRBD1. The CDR3 is 16 residues long. CDR1 and CDR2 (germline): MNHNS, SASEGT. The CDR3 reads CASREDRGSSGNTIYF. As DNA, the CDR3 is TGTGCCAGCAGGGAAGACAGGGGGAGCTCTGGAAACACCATATATTTT.

The chain employs TRBV4-3 and TRBJ2-2, with a weak D call TRBD1 (6 bases). This CDR3 comprises 15 residues. CDR1 is LGHNA and CDR2 is YSLEER in the germline V gene. Trimming stripped 4 bases from V and 5 bases from J, with 14 bases between. CDR3 DNA sequence: TGCGCCAGCAGCCTATTAGGGGGTTCAACCGGGGAGCTGTTTTTT. This sequence encodes CASSLLGGSTGELFF.

V and J are TRBV4-1 and TRBJ1-4, with D hard to call. The CDR3 is made up of 14 amino acids. Looked up from germline, CDR1 is MGHRA and CDR2 is YSYEKL. V shed 0 bases and J shed 7 bases, with 9 bases lying between them. CDR3: CASSQDSLLEKLFF. The CDR3 DNA is TGCGCCAGCAGCCAAGACTCCCTCCTTGAAAAACTGTTTTTT.

This clone was seen a single time. The rearrangement uses TRBV4-1 and TRBJ1-4; D is unresolved. Germline loops: CDR1 MGHRA, CDR2 YSYEKL. The CDR3 covers 15 residues. V dropped 5 bases and J dropped 7 bases, with 17 bases sitting between them. The CDR3 here is CASSLHGISSEKLFF. CDR3 DNA: TGCGCCAGCAGCTTACACGGGATTTCTAGTGAAAAACTGTTTTTT.

This clone was counted only a few times. This chain links TRBV30 with TRBJ1-2; 7 bases agree with TRBD1. The CDR3 loop spans 13 amino acids. CDR1 and CDR2 from the germline V gene are GTSNPN and SVGIG (reference sequence). The junction had 12 bases not matched to a gene; V was cut back by 8 bases and J by 6 bases. CDR3: CAAPQGGGNGYTF. The CDR3 DNA follows: TGTGCCGCGCCCCAAGGAGGGGGCAATGGCTACACCTTC. Filled out from reference TRBV30 and TRBJ1-2, the complete variable domain reads SQTIHQWPATLVQPVGSPLSLECTVEGTSNPNLYWYRQAAGRGLQLLFYSVGIGQISSEVPQNLSASRPQDRQFILSSKKLLLSDSGFYLCAAPQGGGNGYTFGSGTRLTVV.

CDR3 residues: CASSLLGPTGELFF. The CDR3, as DNA: TGTGCCAGCAGCTTATTGGGGCCCACCGGGGAGCTGTTTTTT. This chain connects TRBV7-2 to TRBJ2-2, with TRBD1 as a possible D gene (5 bases). The germline CDR1 and CDR2 sequences are SGHTA and FQGNSA. The CDR3 covers 14 residues. V lost 2 bases to trimming and J lost 4 bases, with 8 bases between them.

The V call is TRBV29-1, the J call TRBJ1-2, with D possibly being TRBD1 (5 bases). Trimming took off 4 bases at V and 7 bases at J, with 10 bases between the two ends. Germline CDR1 SQVTM, CDR2 ANQGSEA. The CDR3 runs 11 residues. The CDR3 region has the DNA TGCAGCGTTGCTCAGGGTGGTGGCTACACCTTC. Translating it yields CSVAQGGGYTF.

V and J are TRBV28 and TRBJ2-5, with TRBD1 matching over 9 bases. The CDR3 totals 15 residues. Germline V gene sequence: CDR1 MDHEN, CDR2 SYDVKM. The junction had 5 bases not matched to a gene; V was cut back by 2 bases and J by 4 bases. CDR3 in amino acids: CASSLGGTGIETQYF. CDR3 bases: TGTGCCAGCAGTTTAGGGGGGACAGGGATAGAGACCCAGTACTTC. Variable domain in full (rest from reference TRBV28 and TRBJ2-5): DVKVTQSSRYLVKRTGEKVFLECVQDMDHENMFWYRQDPGLGLRLIYFSYDVKMKEKGDIPEGYSVSREKKERFSLILESASTNQTSMYLCASSLGGTGIETQYFGPGTRLLVL.

V gene TRBV5-1 combines with J gene TRBJ2-7, with TRBD1 matching 7 bases. Per germline, CDR1 SGHRS and CDR2 YFSETQ. There are 16 residues in the CDR3. J gave up 1 base and V 0 bases, and 7 bases lay outside the gene matches. CDR3 DNA sequence: TGCGCCAGCAGCTTGGCATCCGGGACAGATTCCTACGAGCAGTACTTC. It specifies CASSLASGTDSYEQYF.

The chain recombines TRBV7-8 with TRBJ2-7, with a possible D match to TRBD2 (6 bases). The germline V gene encodes CDR1 SGHVS and CDR2 FQNEAQ. This CDR3 has 14 residues. V gave up 1 base and J gave up 9 bases, with 16 bases separating them. The CDR3 bases are TGTGCCAGCAGCTTAGATAGCGGAGGAGACGGGCAGTACTTC. Its translation is CASSLDSGGDGQYF.

This rearrangement joins TRBV18 to TRBJ1-2, with TRBD1 matching 8 bases. The trim removed 5 bases at V and 6 bases at J, leaving 11 bases unmatched. Germline V CDR1 and CDR2: KGHSH, LQKENI. The CDR3 consists of 15 residues. CDR3 sequence: CASSKARGQGHGYTF. CDR3 nucleotide sequence: TGTGCCAGCTCAAAAGCTCGAGGACAGGGCCATGGCTACACCTTC.

The CDR3, as DNA: TGTGCCTGGTCCTCCAAACAGGGTAAGGTGAACACTGAAGCTTTCTTT. Encoded protein: CAWSSKQGKVNTEAFF. This chain links TRBV30 with TRBJ1-1; TRBD1 might be the D (6 bases). This CDR3 has 16 amino acids. The V end lost 5 bases, the J end lost 0 bases, and 19 bases lay between the germline ends. CDR1 GTSNPN and CDR2 SVGIG come from the germline V gene (reference sequence).

The chain joins TRBV7-3 to TRBJ2-3; D is possibly TRBD2 (5 bases). From germline, CDR1 is SGHTA and CDR2 FQGTGA. V lost 4 bases and J lost 5, with 16 bases in between. The CDR3 spans 15 residues. Written as DNA, the CDR3 is TGTGCCAGCAGCTCGGCTGTGAGGGTTGGAGATACGCAGTATTTT. Amino acids: CASSSAVRVGDTQYF.

This clone has only one observation. The chain links TRBV7-2 to TRBJ1-6; 8 bases align to TRBD1. Germline CDR1 and CDR2: SGHTA and FQGNSA. This CDR3 spans 17 amino acids. V lost 4 bases, J lost 5 bases, and 10 bases stayed unmatched. The CDR3 region is CASSSRTGRGHNSPLHF. In DNA form, the CDR3 reads TGTGCCAGCAGCTCCCGGACAGGGAGGGGCCATAATTCACCCCTCCACTTT.

The chain is built from TRBV27 and TRBJ2-7, with D possibly being TRBD2 (7 bases). CDR3 length: 17 residues. Germline CDR1 and CDR2: MNHEY and SMNVEV (reference sequence). Trimming took off 6 bases at V and 1 base at J, with 22 bases between the two ends. CDR3 nucleotides: TGTGCCAGCAGGCAAAGGGGGGGAGACAGTTTTTCCTACGAGCAGTACTTC. It codes for CASRQRGGDSFSYEQYF.